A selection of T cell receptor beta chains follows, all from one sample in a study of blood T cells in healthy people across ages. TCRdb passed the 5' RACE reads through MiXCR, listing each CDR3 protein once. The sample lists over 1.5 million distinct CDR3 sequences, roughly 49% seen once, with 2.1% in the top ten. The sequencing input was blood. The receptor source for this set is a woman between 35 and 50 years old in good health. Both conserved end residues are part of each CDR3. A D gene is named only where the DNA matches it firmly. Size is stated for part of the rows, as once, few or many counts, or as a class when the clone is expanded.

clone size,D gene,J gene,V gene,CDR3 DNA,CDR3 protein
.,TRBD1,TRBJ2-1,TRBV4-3,TGCGCCAGCAGCCATCGGGACAGCTCCTACAATGAGCAGTTCTTC,CASSHRDSSYNEQFF
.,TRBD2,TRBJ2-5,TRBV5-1,TGCGCCAGCAGCCGGGGATCTAGCGGGGAAGAGACCCAGTACTTC,CASSRGSSGEETQYF
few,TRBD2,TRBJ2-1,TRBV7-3,TGTGCCAGCAGCTTAAGCTCTGAGCGGGGGGGGTCTGAGCAGTTCTTC,CASSLSSERGGSEQFF
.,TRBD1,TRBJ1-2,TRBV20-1,TGCAGTGCTCCACCGGGACAGCGCTATGGCTACACCTTC,CSAPPGQRYGYTF
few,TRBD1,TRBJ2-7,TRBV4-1,TGCGCCAGCAGTCCTGGACAGGGGTTTGACTACGAGCAGTACTTC,CASSPGQGFDYEQYF
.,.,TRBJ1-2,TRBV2,TGTGCCAGCAGTGAGGCAGGGTACTATGGCTACACCTTC,CASSEAGYYGYTF
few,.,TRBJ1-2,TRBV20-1,TGCAGTGCTATACTACACCAATATGGCTACACCTTC,CSAILHQYGYTF
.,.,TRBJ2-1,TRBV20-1,TGCAGTGCTGGGCAGTCGGTGAATGAGCAGTTCTTC,CSAGQSVNEQFF
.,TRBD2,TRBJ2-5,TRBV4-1,TGCGCCAGCAGCCAAGGAGCACTAGCGGGGGGGGATCAAGAGACCCAGTACTTC,CASSQGALAGGDQETQYF
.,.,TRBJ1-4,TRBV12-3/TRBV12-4,TGTGCCAGCAGTTTTAGGGGGGCTAACGAAAAACTGTTTTTT,CASSFRGANEKLFF
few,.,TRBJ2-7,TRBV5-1,TGCGCCAGCAGCTCGGTGGAGGCCTTGTACTTC,CASSSVEALYF
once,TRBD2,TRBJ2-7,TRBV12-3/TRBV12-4,TGTGCCAGCAGTTCCGTTAGCGGGGGGGCGTCCGAGCAGTACTTC,CASSSVSGGASEQYF
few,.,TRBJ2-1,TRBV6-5,TGTGCCAGCAGTGGCGGGCTTGATGAGCAGTTCTTC,CASSGGLDEQFF
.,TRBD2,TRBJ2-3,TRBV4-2,TGTGCCAGCAGCCAAGCAGCGGGGATAAGCACAGATACGCAGTATTTT,CASSQAAGISTDTQYF
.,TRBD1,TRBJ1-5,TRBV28,TGTGCCAGCAGTTTAAGTCGTGGACAGGGTAGCAATCAGCCCCAGCATTTT,CASSLSRGQGSNQPQHF
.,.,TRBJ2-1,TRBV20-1,TGCAGTGCTAGAGTCCGGGCTATCGGATACAATGAGCAGTTCTTC,CSARVRAIGYNEQFF
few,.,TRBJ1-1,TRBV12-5,TGTGCTAGTGGAAGTACAGCAAACACTGAAGCTTTCTTT,CASGSTANTEAFF
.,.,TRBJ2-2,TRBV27,TGTGCCAGCAGTTTTAAAGGAGGGGGCACCGGGGAGCTGTTTTTT,CASSFKGGGTGELFF
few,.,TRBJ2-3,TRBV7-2,TGTGCCAGCAGCTGGCGGCGACCCACAGATACGCAGTATTTT,CASSWRRPTDTQYF
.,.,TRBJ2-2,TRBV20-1,TGCAGTGCTAGAGACGAAGATCAGTGGACAGTGACTCCCGGGGAGCTGTTTTTT,CSARDEDQWTVTPGELFF
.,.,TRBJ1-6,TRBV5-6,TGTGCCAGCAGCTTGAAGACAACGTATAATTCACCCCTCCACTTT,CASSLKTTYNSPLHF
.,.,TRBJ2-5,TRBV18,TGCGCCAGCTCACCAAGCAGGAATCAAGAGACCCAGTACTTC,CASSPSRNQETQYF
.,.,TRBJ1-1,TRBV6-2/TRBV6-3,TGTGCCAGCAGTTACCCCCAGGGTGCCAACACTGAAGCTTTCTTT,CASSYPQGANTEAFF
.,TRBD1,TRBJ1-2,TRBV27,TGTGCCAGCATTTTAGTGGGACAGGGGACGGGCTACACCTTC,CASILVGQGTGYTF
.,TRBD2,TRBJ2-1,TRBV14,TGTGCCAGCAGCCAAGATCTAGCGGAATACAATGAGCAGTTCTTC,CASSQDLAEYNEQFF
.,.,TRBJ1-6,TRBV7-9,TGTGCCAGCGGGGTTACAGCCTACCATTCACCCCTCCACTTT,CASGVTAYHSPLHF
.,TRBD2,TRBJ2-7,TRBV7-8,TGTGCCAGCAGCTTAGCGGGGGCAGGGACTAGGTCCTACGAGCAGTACTTC,CASSLAGAGTRSYEQYF
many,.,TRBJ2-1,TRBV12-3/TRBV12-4,TGTGCCAGCAGTTTTGGCTCTTACAATGAGCAGTTCTTC,CASSFGSYNEQFF
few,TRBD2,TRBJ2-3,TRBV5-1,TGCGCCAGCAGCCCAATTGGTGCCCCTAGCGGGGGCACCTCGAGCACAGATACGCAGTATTTT,CASSPIGAPSGGTSSTDTQYF
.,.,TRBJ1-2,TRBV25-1,TGTGCCAGCAGTGCCAGGGAAACGGCTGGCTACACCTTC,CASSARETAGYTF
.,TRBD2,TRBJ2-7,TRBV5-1,TGCGCCAGCAGCCTAGGGACTAGCGGGGAGAATACCTACGAGCAGTACTTC,CASSLGTSGENTYEQYF
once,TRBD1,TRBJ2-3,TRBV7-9,TGTGCCAGCAGCCGCTCGACAGGGGCGTGGGGGCGGACAGATACGCAGTATTTT,CASSRSTGAWGRTDTQYF
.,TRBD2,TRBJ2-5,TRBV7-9,TGTGCCAGCAGCTTTGGGGGGGGGTTTCAAGAGACCCAGTACTTC,CASSFGGGFQETQYF
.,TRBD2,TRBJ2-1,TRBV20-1,TGCAGTGTAGTCAGCGGGGCCCCCTACAATGAGCAGTTCTTC,CSVVSGAPYNEQFF
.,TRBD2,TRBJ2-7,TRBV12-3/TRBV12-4,TGTGCCAGCAGTTACTCGGCTAGCGGGGGTCGGGAGCAGTACTTC,CASSYSASGGREQYF
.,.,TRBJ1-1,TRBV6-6,TGTGCCAGCAGTTACCTTTCGGGATCTGAAGCTTTCTTT,CASSYLSGSEAFF
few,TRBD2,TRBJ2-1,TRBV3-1,TGTGCCAGCAGCCTTCCGAGCGGGGGGGCCGATGAGCAGTTCTTC,CASSLPSGGADEQFF
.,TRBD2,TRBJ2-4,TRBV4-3,TGCGCCAGCAGCCAAGGCCGGAGACTAGCGGGGGACCTAGCCAAAAACATTCAGTACTTC,CASSQGRRLAGDLAKNIQYF
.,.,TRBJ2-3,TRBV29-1,TGCAGCGTTAGCGCGCACTACACTGCAGATACGCAGTATTTT,CSVSAHYTADTQYF
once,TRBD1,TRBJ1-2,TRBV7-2,TGTGCCAGCATTGCGTTGGACAGGCAGCACTATGGCTACACCTTC,CASIALDRQHYGYTF